This TCR beta chain was documented in a study of T-cell reconstitution after alpha-beta-depleted transplantation in children. Broader study findings: At day 60, the high TCRbeta diversity found in some patients originated from recipient T cells and thymic progenitors that had survived. One year after transplant, T-cell counts and diversity came mostly from newly produced T cells. Alpha-beta T cells about two months after transplant reportedly derived from several hundred expanded graft clones.

This clonotype occurred many times. Its specificity is not known. Unique molecular identifiers featured in how the TCRbeta library was prepared. MiXCR was run by TCRdb on the PCR reads, yielding one entry per CDR3 protein. The repertoire holds 280,000 or so distinct CDR3 sequences, with 9.5% to 13% as singletons. This clonotype originated in a male patient aged 2 to 9 who had a stem cell transplant for chronic granulomatous disease, so the T cells may come from the graft donor. The source was peripheral blood, collected 180 days after TCRalphabeta/CD19-depleted stem cell transplant.

The CDR3 loop is CSVVGDRVYGYTF. The CDR3 DNA is TGCAGCGTTGTCGGGGACAGGGTCTATGGCTACACCTTC. This rearrangement joins TRBV29-1 to TRBJ1-2; TRBD1 matches at 9 bases. Germline CDR1 is SQVTM and CDR2 is ANQGSEA. The V gene end was trimmed by 4 bases and the J gene end by 4 bases; junction bases not matched to a gene: 4. This CDR3 spans 13 amino acids.